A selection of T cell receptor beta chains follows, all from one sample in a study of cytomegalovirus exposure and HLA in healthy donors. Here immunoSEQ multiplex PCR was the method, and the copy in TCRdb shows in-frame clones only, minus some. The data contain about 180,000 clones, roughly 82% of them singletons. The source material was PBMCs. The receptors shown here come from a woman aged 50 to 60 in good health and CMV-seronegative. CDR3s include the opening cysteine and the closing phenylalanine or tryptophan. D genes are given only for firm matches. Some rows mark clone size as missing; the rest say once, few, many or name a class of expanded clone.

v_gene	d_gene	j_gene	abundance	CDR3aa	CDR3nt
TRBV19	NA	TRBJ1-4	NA	CASSNSGVTNEKLFF	TGTGCCAGTAGTAATTCGGGGGTGACTAATGAAAAACTGTTTTTT
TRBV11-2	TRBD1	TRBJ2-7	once	CASSLEGSGGKFSYEQYF	TGTGCCAGCAGCTTAGAGGGATCAGGGGGCAAATTCTCCTACGAGCAGTACTTC
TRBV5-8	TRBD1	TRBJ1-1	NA	CASSHNRGAFF	TGTGCCAGCAGCCACAACAGGGGTGCTTTCTTT
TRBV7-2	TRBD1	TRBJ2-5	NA	CASSTDQGAGKTQYF	TGTGCCAGCAGCACAGATCAGGGGGCCGGGAAGACCCAGTACTTC
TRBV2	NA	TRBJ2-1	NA	CASRGSGSYNEQFF	TGTGCCAGCAGGGGGAGCGGGTCCTACAATGAGCAGTTCTTC
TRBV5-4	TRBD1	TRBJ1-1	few	CASSIGQDTEAFF	TGTGCCAGCAGCATAGGACAGGACACTGAAGCTTTCTTT
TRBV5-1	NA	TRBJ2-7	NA	CASSSRVYSYEQYF	TGCGCCAGCAGCTCCCGGGTCTACTCCTACGAGCAGTACTTC
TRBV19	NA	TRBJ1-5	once	CASSTNSDNSNQPQHF	TGTGCCAGTAGTACAAACTCGGACAACAGCAATCAGCCCCAGCATTTT
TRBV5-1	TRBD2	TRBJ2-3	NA	CASSEGLASTDTQYF	TGCGCCAGCAGCGAAGGACTAGCGAGCACAGATACGCAGTATTTT
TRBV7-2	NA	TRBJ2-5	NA	CASSLGTVQETQYF	TGTGCCAGCAGCTTAGGGACTGTCCAAGAGACCCAGTACTTC
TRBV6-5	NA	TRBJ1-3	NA	CASTQYSFSGNTIYF	TGTGCCAGCACGCAATACAGTTTCTCTGGAAACACCATATATTTT
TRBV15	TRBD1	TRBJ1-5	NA	CATRGGTENRPQHF	TGTGCCACCAGAGGAGGGACAGAGAATCGCCCCCAGCATTTT
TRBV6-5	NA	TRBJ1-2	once	CASSYSAGAPYGYTF	TGTGCCAGCAGTTACTCCGCGGGGGCCCCCTATGGCTACACCTTC
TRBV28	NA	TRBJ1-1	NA	CASSHRSGTGDTEAFF	TGTGCCAGCAGTCATCGGTCGGGGACTGGGGACACTGAAGCTTTCTTT
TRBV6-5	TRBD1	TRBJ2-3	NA	CASSYSGTAHTDTQYF	TGTGCCAGCAGTTACTCTGGGACAGCGCACACAGATACGCAGTATTTT
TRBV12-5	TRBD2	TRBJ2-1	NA	CASATAGGPHNEQFF	TGTGCTAGTGCCACAGCGGGAGGGCCGCACAATGAGCAGTTCTTC
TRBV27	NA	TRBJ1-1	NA	CASSLIPRRSGTEAFF	TGTGCCAGCAGTTTAATCCCCCGAAGATCCGGCACTGAAGCTTTCTTT
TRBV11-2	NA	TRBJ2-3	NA	CASSPTSRVTDTQYF	TGTGCCAGCAGCCCAACATCGCGGGTCACAGATACGCAGTATTTT
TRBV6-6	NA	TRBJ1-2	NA	CASRAGGYTF	TGTGCCAGCCGCGCGGGTGGCTACACCTTC
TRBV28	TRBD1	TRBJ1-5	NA	CASSLSRGMAQHF	TGTGCCAGCAGTTTAAGCAGGGGGATGGCCCAGCATTTT
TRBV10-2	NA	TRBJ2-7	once	CASSEVDYEQYF	TGCGCCAGCAGTGAGGTAGATTACGAGCAGTACTTC
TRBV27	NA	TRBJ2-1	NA	CASSPTGTYNEQFF	TGTGCCAGCAGTCCGACCGGGACTTACAATGAGCAGTTCTTC
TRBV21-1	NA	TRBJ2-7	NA	CASSKTPRLDF	TGTGCCAGCAGCAAAACCCCCCGCCTAGACTTC
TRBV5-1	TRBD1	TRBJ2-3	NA	CASSRGGTGDTDTQYF	TGCGCCAGCAGTAGAGGCGGGACAGGGGACACAGATACGCAGTATTTT
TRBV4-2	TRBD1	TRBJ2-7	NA	CASSQDRGRREQYF	TGTGCCAGCAGTCAGGACAGGGGGCGCAGGGAGCAGTACTTC
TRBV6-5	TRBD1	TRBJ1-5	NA	CASSAPGTGVGAQHF	TGTGCCAGCAGTGCCCCCGGGACAGGGGTTGGAGCCCAGCATTTT
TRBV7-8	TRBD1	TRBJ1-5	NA	CASSLLGQGSNQPQHF	TGTGCCAGCAGCTTATTAGGACAGGGTAGCAATCAGCCCCAGCATTTT
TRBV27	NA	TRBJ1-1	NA	CASSLSRYTLNTEAFF	TGTGCCAGCAGTTTATCCCGTTACACCTTGAACACTGAAGCTTTCTTT
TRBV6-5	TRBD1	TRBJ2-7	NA	CASRETGSRYEQYF	TGTGCCAGCAGGGAGACAGGGAGTCGCTACGAGCAGTACTTC
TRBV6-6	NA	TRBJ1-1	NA	CASSYEGNTEAFF	TGTGCCAGCAGTTACGAGGGGAACACTGAAGCTTTCTTT
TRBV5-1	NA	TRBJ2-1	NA	CASSVQGYNEQFF	TGCGCCAGCAGCGTTCAGGGGTACAATGAGCAGTTCTTC
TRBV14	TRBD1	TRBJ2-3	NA	CASSSWTGVTTDTQYF	TGTGCCAGCAGCTCCTGGACAGGGGTCACCACAGATACGCAGTATTTT
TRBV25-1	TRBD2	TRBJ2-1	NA	CASRTSAVNEQFF	TGTGCCAGCAGGACTAGCGCAGTCAATGAGCAGTTCTTC
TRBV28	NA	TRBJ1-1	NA	CASRQGSEAFF	TGTGCCAGCAGGCAGGGGAGTGAAGCTTTCTTT
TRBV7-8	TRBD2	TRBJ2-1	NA	CASSLGDGWREFNEQFF	TGTGCCAGCAGCTTAGGGGATGGGTGGCGGGAGTTTAATGAGCAGTTCTTC
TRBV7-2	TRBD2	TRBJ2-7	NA	CASSLTGGPSGSEQYF	TGTGCCAGCAGCTTAACGGGAGGGCCGAGTGGGAGCGAGCAGTACTTC
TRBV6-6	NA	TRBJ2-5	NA	CASSYRGQETQYF	TGTGCCAGCAGTTACAGGGGCCAAGAGACCCAGTACTTC
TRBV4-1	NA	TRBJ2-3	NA	CASSQERLGHTQYF	TGCGCCAGCAGCCAAGAAAGGCTTGGGCACACGCAGTATTTT
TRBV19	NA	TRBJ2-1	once	CASSLPGLSYNEQFF	TGTGCCAGTAGTCTCCCGGGACTTTCCTACAATGAGCAGTTCTTC
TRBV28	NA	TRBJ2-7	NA	CASRTRQGLVLDEQYF	TGTGCCAGCAGAACCCGACAGGGACTGGTCTTGGACGAGCAGTACTTC
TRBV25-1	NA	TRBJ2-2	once	CASSLTPGELFF	TGTGCCAGCAGTCTAACCCCGGGGGAGCTGTTTTTT
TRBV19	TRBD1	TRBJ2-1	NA	CASSIGTGGSYNEQFF	TGTGCCAGTAGTATAGGGACAGGGGGGTCCTACAATGAGCAGTTCTTC
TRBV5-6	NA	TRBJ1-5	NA	CASSLGLQQNQPQHF	TGTGCCAGCAGCTTGGGTCTGCAACAGAATCAGCCCCAGCATTTT
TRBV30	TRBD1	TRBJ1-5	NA	CAWSVWETGQPQHF	TGTGCCTGGAGTGTATGGGAGACAGGGCAGCCCCAGCATTTT
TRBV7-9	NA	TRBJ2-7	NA	CASSLDPTRGGEQYF	TGTGCCAGCAGCTTGGACCCGACCCGGGGTGGTGAGCAGTACTTC
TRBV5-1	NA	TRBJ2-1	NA	CASSLGSVSYNEQFF	TGCGCCAGCAGCTTGGGAAGCGTCTCCTACAATGAGCAGTTCTTC
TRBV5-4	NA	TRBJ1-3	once	CASSLYSGNTIYF	TGTGCCAGCAGCTTGTATTCTGGAAACACCATATATTTT
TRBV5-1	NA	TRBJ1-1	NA	CASSWERGDTEAFF	TGCGCCAGCAGCTGGGAACGGGGGGACACTGAAGCTTTCTTT
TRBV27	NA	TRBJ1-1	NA	CASSLGPGGRAFF	TGTGCCAGCAGTTTAGGTCCGGGGGGCCGGGCTTTCTTT
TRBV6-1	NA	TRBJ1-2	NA	CASSEQRYGYTF	TGTGCCAGCAGTGAACAGCGCTATGGCTACACCTTC
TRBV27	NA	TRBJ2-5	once	CASSLLWGLVETQYF	TGTGCCAGCAGTTTATTGTGGGGCTTGGTAGAGACCCAGTACTTC
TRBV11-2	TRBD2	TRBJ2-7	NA	CASSTGGYTSYEQYF	TGTGCCAGCAGCACGGGAGGCTACACCTCCTACGAGCAGTACTTC
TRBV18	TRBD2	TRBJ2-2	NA	CASPRGGADTGELFF	TGTGCCAGTCCTCGGGGGGGAGCCGACACCGGGGAGCTGTTTTTT
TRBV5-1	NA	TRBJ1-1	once	CASSLTLRTEAFF	TGCGCCAGCAGCTTAACTCTACGCACTGAAGCTTTCTTT
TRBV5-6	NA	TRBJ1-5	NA	CASSSSGSNQPQHF	TGTGCCAGCAGTTCCTCCGGGAGCAATCAGCCCCAGCATTTT
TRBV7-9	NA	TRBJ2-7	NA	CASSPQAFTYEQYF	TGTGCCAGCAGCCCCCAGGCGTTTACCTACGAGCAGTACTTC
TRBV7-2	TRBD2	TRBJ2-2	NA	CASSWIAGGGELFF	TGTGCCAGCAGCTGGATAGCGGGGGGCGGGGAGCTGTTTTTT